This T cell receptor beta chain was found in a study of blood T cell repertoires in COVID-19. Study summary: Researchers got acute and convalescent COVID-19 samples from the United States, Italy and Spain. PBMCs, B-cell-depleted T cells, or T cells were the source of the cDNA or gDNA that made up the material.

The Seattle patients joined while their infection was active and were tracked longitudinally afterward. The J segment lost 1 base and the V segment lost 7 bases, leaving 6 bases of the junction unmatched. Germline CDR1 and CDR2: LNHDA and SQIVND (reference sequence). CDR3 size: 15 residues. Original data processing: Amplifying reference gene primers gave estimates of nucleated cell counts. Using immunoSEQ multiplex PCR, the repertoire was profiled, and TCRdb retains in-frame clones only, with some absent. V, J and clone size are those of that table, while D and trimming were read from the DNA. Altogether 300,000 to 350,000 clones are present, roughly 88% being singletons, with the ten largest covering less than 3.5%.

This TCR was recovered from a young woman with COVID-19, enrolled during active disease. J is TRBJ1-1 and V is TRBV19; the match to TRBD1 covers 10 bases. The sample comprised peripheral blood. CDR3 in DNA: TGTGCCAGTAATCGACAGGGGGCTACGAACACTGAAGCTTTCTTT. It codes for CASNRQGATNTEAFF. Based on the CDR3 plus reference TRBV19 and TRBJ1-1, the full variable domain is DGGITQSPKYLFRKEGQNVTLSCEQNLNHDAMYWYRQDPGQGLRLIYYSQIVNDFQKGDIAEGYSVSREKKESFPLTVTSAQKNPTAFYLCASNRQGATNTEAFFGQGTRLTVV.